These 27 T cell receptor beta chains were sequenced from one sample in a study of blood T cell repertoires in COVID-19. Profiling relied on immunoSEQ multiplex PCR, and the TCRdb table lists in-frame clones only, not all of them. The data show 160,000 or so clones, with roughly 74% seen just once and over 11% held by the top ten. The specimen was peripheral blood. Receptors were obtained from a woman of 80 years or more with acute or convalescent COVID-19.

The chain links TRBV7-9 to TRBJ1-3; D uncertain. Between the trimmed V and J ends, which lost 0 bases and 4 bases, there was a span of 4 bases. Germline V CDR1 and CDR2: SEHNR, FQNEAQ (reference sequence). The CDR3 is 13 amino acids. The CDR3 DNA reads as TGTGCCAGCAGCTTAGCGGAGGGAAACACCATATATTTT. Encoded protein: CASSLAEGNTIYF.

This clone has only a few counts. The chain is built from TRBV7-9 and TRBJ1-2; D might be TRBD1 (6 bases). The CDR3 runs 13 residues. Trimming pared 5 bases from V and 4 bases from J, leaving 11 bases between. From germline, CDR1 is SEHNR and CDR2 FQNEAQ (reference sequence). The CDR3 DNA reads TGTGCCAGCAGCAGACAGGCAGTCTATGGCTACACCTTC. This translates into CASSRQAVYGYTF.

V is TRBV24-1 and J is TRBJ2-5; TRBD1 agrees at 8 bases. The junction had 0 bases not matched to a gene; V was cut back by 3 bases and J by 4 bases. CDR3 length: 13 amino acids. Germline CDR1 KGHDR, CDR2 SFDVKD. DNA for the CDR3: TGTGCCACCAGTGATGACAGGGGAGAGACCCAGTACTTC. Protein product: CATSDDRGETQYF.

Notes on this clone: The same CDR3 also results from other DNA sequences found in this sample. The J gene is TRBJ1-1, the V gene TRBV7-9; 9 bases align to TRBD1. Trimming took 4 bases from V and 5 from J; bases not matched to a gene: 5. The CDR3 covers 14 residues. Germline V CDR1 and CDR2: SEHNR, FQNEAQ (reference sequence). CDR3 sequence: CASSSPGQGTEAFF. The CDR3 DNA sequence: TGTGCCAGCAGCTCACCCGGACAGGGGACTGAAGCTTTCTTT.

This clone was observed a few times. The chain recombines TRBV28 with TRBJ2-3, with D possibly TRBD2 on 5 matching bases. The V end lost 7 bases, the J end lost 3 bases, and 14 bases lay between the germline ends. The CDR3 is 14 residues long. From germline, CDR1 is MDHEN and CDR2 SYDVKM. In DNA, the CDR3 is TGTGCCAGCAAGAGTAGCGTTGGGACAGATACGCAGTATTTT. Translated, it gives CASKSSVGTDTQYF.

This chain uses TRBV3-1 (or the pseudogene TRBV3-2) with TRBJ1-5; D is undetermined. The CDR3 length is 14 residues. Trimming removed 0 bases at V and 7 bases at J, with 10 bases between. The V gene's germline CDR1 is LGHDT and CDR2 YNNKEL (reference sequence). As DNA, the CDR3 is TGTGCCAGCAGCCAAGAGGGGAGGCGCCAGCCCCAGCATTTT. Amino acids: CASSQEGRRQPQHF.

This clone showed up just a few times. This chain links TRBV4-1 with TRBJ1-6; D may be TRBD1 (6 bases). This CDR3 is built from 19 residues. Germline V gene lookup returns CDR1 MGHRA and CDR2 YSYEKL. V was pared by 0 bases and J by 0 bases, with 15 bases between. In DNA form, the CDR3 reads TGCGCCAGCAGCCAAGACCCCGGACAGAGTAGCTCCTATAATTCACCCCTCCACTTT. Translated: CASSQDPGQSSSYNSPLHF.

V usage is TRBV7-2 and J usage is TRBJ1-2; D remains unclear. Germline values: CDR1 SGHTA, CDR2 FQGNSA. The CDR3 runs to 14 residues. The ends were cut back, 7 bases at V and 4 bases at J, with 16 bases in the middle. The CDR3 sequence: CASNPPGEGYGYTF. The DNA of the CDR3 is TGTGCCAGCAACCCCCCTGGGGAGGGCTATGGCTACACCTTC.

The chain couples TRBV24-1 to TRBJ2-1, with 7 bases lining up with TRBD1. The CDR3 is 14 residues long. V shed 5 bases, J shed 3 bases, and the junction held 3 bases outside the gene matches. CDR1 KGHDR and CDR2 SFDVKD come from the germline V gene. CDR3 coding DNA: TGTGCCACCAGTGGCAACAGGGGCTACAATGAGCAGTTCTTC. It specifies CATSGNRGYNEQFF.

The rearrangement links TRBV12-3 or TRBV12-4 to TRBJ2-2; D is possibly TRBD1 (6 bases). The CDR3 is 12 amino acids. Trimming cost V 4 bases and J 7 bases, with 7 bases left between them. DNA for the CDR3: TGTGCCAGCAGTTGGGGACACGGGGAGCTGTTTTTT. Residues: CASSWGHGELFF.

The chain employs TRBV19 and TRBJ2-3; D might be TRBD2 (7 bases). This CDR3 is built from 15 residues. Per the germline V gene, CDR1 is LNHDA and CDR2 is SQIVND (reference sequence). Between the trimmed V and J ends, which lost 8 bases and 2 bases, there was a span of 17 bases. The CDR3, as DNA: TGTGCCAGTGCCTTGGGGGGGCTAAACACAGATACGCAGTATTTT. As protein: CASALGGLNTDTQYF.

This chain joins TRBV6-1 and TRBJ2-7, with D maybe TRBD1 (5 bases). The CDR3 totals 13 residues. V dropped 3 bases and J dropped 7 bases, with 13 bases sitting between them. Germline V gene lookup returns CDR1 MNHNS and CDR2 SASEGT. The DNA of the CDR3 is TGTGCCAGCAGTGAGGGCAGGGCGGTTGAGCAGTACTTC. This encodes CASSEGRAVEQYF.

The chain uses TRBV7-6 and TRBJ2-7; unclear D gene. Looked up from germline, CDR1 is SGHVS and CDR2 is FNYEAQ. Trimming took 5 bases from V and 3 from J, leaving 14 bases between them. There are 14 residues in the CDR3. The CDR3 sequence is CASSQTEDVYEQYF. The CDR3 bases are TGTGCCAGCAGCCAGACCGAGGATGTCTACGAGCAGTACTTC.

The V gene is TRBV19, the J gene TRBJ1-6; D is ambiguous. Germline CDR1 and CDR2: LNHDA and SQIVND (reference sequence). The CDR3 extends over 16 amino acids. The V and J ends lost 1 base and 3 bases respectively, with 10 bases between them. Written as DNA, the CDR3 is TGTGCCAGTAGTATAGGGGAGGGAGGCTATAATTCACCCCTCCACTTT. Encoded protein: CASSIGEGGYNSPLHF.

This chain uses TRBV3-1 (or the pseudogene TRBV3-2) with TRBJ2-5; 8 bases align to TRBD1. CDR3 length equals 16 residues. Germline V gene data show CDR1 as LGHDT and CDR2 as YNNKEL (reference sequence). J was trimmed by 4 bases and V by 4 bases; bases with no gene match: 11. CDR3 bases: TGTGCCAGCAGCCGAAGTCTGACAGGGGTTGGAGAGACCCAGTACTTC. This sequence encodes CASSRSLTGVGETQYF.

The rearrangement links TRBV6-5 to TRBJ2-7; 10 nucleotides agree with TRBD2. This CDR3 has 15 residues. Trimming took 2 bases from V and 4 from J; bases not matched to a gene: 5. CDR1 MNHEY and CDR2 SVGAGI come from the germline V gene. The CDR3 nucleotides are TGTGCCAGCAGTTACGGAGGGACTAGCGTATACGAGCAGTACTTC. Amino acid sequence: CASSYGGTSVYEQYF.

The chain couples TRBV2 to TRBJ1-6; TRBD1 might be the D (5 bases). V dropped 6 bases and J dropped 8 bases, with 14 bases sitting between them. The V gene's germline CDR1 is SNHLY and CDR2 FYNNEI. The CDR3 covers 14 residues. CDR3 in amino acids: CASRGGGLYSPLHF. As DNA, the CDR3 is TGTGCCAGCAGGGGTGGGGGACTATATTCACCCCTCCACTTT.

The V and J genes are TRBV30 and TRBJ1-6; tentative D call: TRBD1 (5 bases). Germline CDR1 reads GTSNPN; CDR2 reads SVGIG (reference sequence). There are 15 residues in the CDR3. Trimming left V 3 bases short and J 7 bases short, with 16 bases between. The CDR3 DNA follows: TGTGCCTGGAGGTATTACGGGCAGGGAAATTCACCCCTCCACTTT. Protein product: CAWRYYGQGNSPLHF.

The V call is TRBV2, the J call TRBJ2-7; a possible D gene is TRBD1 (7 bases). The CDR3 is 13 amino acids. Germline assignment: CDR1 SNHLY and CDR2 FYNNEI. Trimming pared 5 bases from V and 5 bases from J, leaving 13 bases between. The CDR3 coding sequence is TGTGCCAGCAGTCCCCAGGGGGGAGACGAGCAGTACTTC. Its translation: CASSPQGGDEQYF.

The chain carries TRBV20-1 and TRBJ2-7; D possibly corresponds to TRBD1 (6 bases). V was pared by 5 bases and J by 3 bases, with 8 bases between. Germline V gene lookup returns CDR1 DFQATT and CDR2 SNEGSKA (reference sequence). The CDR3 is made up of 11 amino acids. CDR3 coding DNA: TGCAGTGCTTCGGGACACTACGAGCAGTACTTC. Protein product: CSASGHYEQYF.

This rearrangement joins TRBV19 to TRBJ2-2, with D hard to call. Germline lookup yields CDR1 LNHDA and CDR2 SQIVND (reference sequence). The CDR3 length is 13 residues. The ends were cut back, 7 bases at V and 1 base at J, with 7 bases in the middle. CDR3 DNA sequence: TGTGCCAGTAAACGGAGGAACACCGGGGAGCTGTTTTTT. It translates to CASKRRNTGELFF.

This sequence joins TRBV6-5 and TRBJ2-2; TRBD2 is a possible D gene (6 bases). Germline CDR1 MNHEY, CDR2 SVGAGI. Deletions cut 0 bases from V and 8 bases from J, with 16 bases between. The CDR3 extends over 16 amino acids. The CDR3 DNA is TGTGCCAGCAGTTACTCAACTAGCCGAACGGGAGGGGAGCTGTTTTTT. As protein: CASSYSTSRTGGELFF.

The CDR3 reads CASSPVATAYEQYF. The CDR3 coding sequence is TGTGCCAGCTCACCAGTGGCGACAGCCTACGAGCAGTACTTC. The chain is built from TRBV18 and TRBJ2-7, with D perhaps matching TRBD1 (5 bases). CDR3 length equals 14 residues. Trimming pared 2 bases from V and 2 bases from J, leaving 10 bases between. The germline CDR1 and CDR2 sequences are KGHSH and LQKENI.

This clone was detected only once. This chain connects TRBV28 to TRBJ2-7, with 9 bases lining up with TRBD1. CDR3 length: 12 residues. Unmatched junction bases numbered 2, after V lost 2 bases and J lost 9 bases. Germline V gives CDR1 MDHEN, CDR2 SYDVKM. CDR3 nucleotide sequence: TGTGCCAGCAGTTTAGGACAGGGGCCGCAGTACTTC. Protein: CASSLGQGPQYF.

This chain joins TRBV24-1 and TRBJ2-1, with TRBD1 identical over 8 bases. The junction had 6 bases not matched to a gene; V was cut back by 5 bases and J by 4 bases. Germline CDR1 is KGHDR and CDR2 is SFDVKD. This CDR3 comprises 15 residues. The CDR3 DNA reads as TGTGCCACCAGTGTGGGGACAGGATTTTACAATGAGCAGTTCTTC. This gives the protein CATSVGTGFYNEQFF.

The chain links TRBV7-3 to TRBJ2-1; the match to TRBD1 covers 10 bases. J lost 4 bases, V lost 1 base, and 4 bases had no gene match. This CDR3 comprises 16 residues. The germline CDR1 and CDR2 sequences are SGHTA and FQGTGA. The DNA of the CDR3 is TGTGCCAGCAGCTTAAGGGGACAGGGGATTTACAATGAGCAGTTCTTC. Residues: CASSLRGQGIYNEQFF. The whole variable domain, remainder taken from reference TRBV7-3 and TRBJ2-1, is GAGVSQTPSNKVTEKGKYVELRCDPISGHTALYWYRQSLGQGPEFLIYFQGTGAADDSGLPNDRFFAVRPEGSVSTLKIQRTERGDSAVYLCASSLRGQGIYNEQFFGPGTRLTVL.

The chain couples TRBV2 to TRBJ1-6; the D is unclear. V lost 4 bases to trimming and J lost 13 bases, with 14 bases between them. The germline gives CDR1 SNHLY, CDR2 FYNNEI. The CDR3 is made up of 13 amino acids. As DNA, the CDR3 is TGTGCCAGCAGTGGCTTCGAGGGTGAGCCCCTCCACTTT. It translates to CASSGFEGEPLHF. The variable domain in full, with the rest retrieved from reference TRBV2 and TRBJ1-6, is EPEVTQTPSHQVTQMGQEVILRCVPISNHLYFYWYRQILGQKVEFLVSFYNNEISEKSEIFDDQFSVERPDGSNFTLKIRSTKLEDSAMYFCASSGFEGEPLHFGNGTRLTVT.